The 28 T cell receptor beta chains presented below share a single source sample, sequenced in a study of T cells in localized non-small cell lung cancer. Data came from immunoSEQ multiplex PCR; TCRdb stores just in-frame clones and leaves some out. Of some 1,600 clones in the sample, about 22% were seen once. Sequencing was performed on lung tumor tissue, taken before any cancer treatment. The receptors were sampled from a male donor aged 60 or over with stage I lung adenocarcinoma.

This clone was observed a handful of times. This sequence joins TRBV28 and TRBJ1-5, with 8 bases that match TRBD1. Germline V gene sequence: CDR1 MDHEN, CDR2 SYDVKM. Unmatched junction bases numbered 4, after V lost 2 bases and J lost 7 bases. This CDR3 region has 14 residues. This CDR3 reads CASSLVAGGQPQHF. Here the CDR3 DNA reads TGTGCCAGCAGTTTAGTGGCAGGGGGCCAGCCCCAGCATTTT.

The chain has TRBV29-1 and TRBJ2-1; D is unresolved. The CDR3 totals 14 residues. Trimming pared 0 bases from V and 2 bases from J, leaving 8 bases between. Germline V gives CDR1 SQVTM, CDR2 ANQGSEA. The CDR3 protein is CSVEDLRAYNEQFF. In DNA, the CDR3 is TGCAGCGTTGAAGATCTTAGGGCCTACAATGAGCAGTTCTTC.

The chain recombines TRBV18 with TRBJ2-3; 9 nucleotides line up with TRBD2. Germline V gene data show CDR1 as KGHSH and CDR2 as LQKENI. V trimming: 2 bases; J trimming: 4 bases; junction bases outside the gene matches: 4. The CDR3 is made up of 15 amino acids. The CDR3 region is CASSPAGGPADTQYF. The DNA of the CDR3 is TGTGCCAGCTCACCAGCGGGGGGGCCGGCAGATACGCAGTATTTT.

The rearrangement uses TRBV14 and TRBJ2-1; 14 positions agree with TRBD2. CDR1 is SGHDN, CDR2 FVKESK, per germline. This CDR3 is 15 amino acids long. V was pared by 4 bases and J by 10 bases, with 6 bases of the junction left unmatched. The CDR3 is CASSPGLAGVWEQFF. CDR3 sequence (DNA): TGTGCCAGCAGCCCGGGACTAGCGGGAGTGTGGGAGCAGTTCTTC.

This clone was seen a handful of times. The chain has TRBV18 and TRBJ1-5, with D hard to call. The CDR3 is 13 amino acids. Looked up from germline, CDR1 is KGHSH and CDR2 is LQKENI. Trimming took off 4 bases at V and 4 bases at J, with 8 bases between the two ends. The CDR3 region has the DNA TGTGCCAGCTCACAACAGAAGAATCAGCCCCAGCATTTT. It codes for CASSQQKNQPQHF.

The table lists this clone with a few counts. The chain recombines TRBV9 with TRBJ1-2; D call uncertain. The CDR3 length is 14 residues. Germline CDR1 is SGDLS and CDR2 is YYNGEE. V was cut by 6 bases and J by 2 bases, with 14 bases left in between. The CDR3 DNA reads TGTGCCAGCACCCACCGGGCGGAAAACTATGGCTACACCTTC. This translates into CASTHRAENYGYTF.

This clone was picked up a small number of times. V and J are TRBV15 and TRBJ2-7; TRBD1 agrees at 9 bases. V trimming: 2 bases; J trimming: 5 bases; junction bases outside the gene matches: 7. CDR1 and CDR2 from the germline V gene are LNHNV and YYDKDF (reference sequence). The CDR3 consists of 15 residues. CDR3 bases: TGTGCCACCAGCAGACCCGGACAGGGGCCACACGAGCAGTACTTC. Encoded protein: CATSRPGQGPHEQYF. Together with reference TRBV15 and TRBJ2-7, the CDR3 gives the full variable domain: DAMVIQNPRYQVTQFGKPVTLSCSQTLNHNVMYWYQQKSSQAPKLLFHYYDKDFNNEADTPDNFQSRRPNTSFCFLDIRSPGLGDTAMYLCATSRPGQGPHEQYFGPGTRLTVT.

This clone was observed a few times. DNA of the CDR3: TGTGCCAGCAGTTATCGGGGACAGGGTACCTACGAGCAGTACTTC. Translated, it gives CASSYRGQGTYEQYF. This chain connects TRBV6-8 to TRBJ2-7, with 9 bases lining up with TRBD1. Germline assignment: CDR1 MNHGY and CDR2 SAAAGT. J gave up 2 bases and V 3 bases, and 5 bases lay outside the gene matches. This CDR3 is 15 amino acids long.

The chain links TRBV6-8 to TRBJ1-1; D call uncertain. The germline CDR1 and CDR2 sequences are MNHGY and SAAAGT. The CDR3 is 18 amino acids. The germline V and J ends were trimmed by 10 bases and 0 bases, with 27 bases remaining between them. In DNA, the CDR3 is TGTGCCATCAGGTCGGACCCCAAGGCCACCATTATGAACACTGAAGCTTTCTTT. Encoded protein: CAIRSDPKATIMNTEAFF.

The chain uses TRBV5-1 and TRBJ2-1; 8 nucleotides line up with TRBD2. Trimming removed 0 bases from V and 7 bases from J; junction bases left unmatched: 6. The germline gives CDR1 SGHRS, CDR2 YFSETQ. There are 15 residues in the CDR3. As DNA, the CDR3 is TGCGCCAGCAGCTTGGATACTAGCGGACGGAATGAGCAGTTCTTC. It is translated as CASSLDTSGRNEQFF.

This clone was found a few times. The V and J genes are TRBV6-8 and TRBJ1-4; D not certain. Germline lookup yields CDR1 MNHGY and CDR2 SAAAGT. The CDR3 spans 14 residues. Trimming took off 6 bases at V and 5 bases at J, with 13 bases between the two ends. CDR3 in amino acids: CASRVGRLNEKLFF. CDR3 bases: TGTGCCAGCAGGGTCGGGCGGCTCAATGAAAAACTGTTTTTT.

The rearrangement links TRBV19 to TRBJ1-1, with a weak D call TRBD1 (5 bases). Germline assignment: CDR1 LNHDA and CDR2 SQIVND (reference sequence). With 1 base removed from V and 7 bases from J, the gap between germline ends came to 13 bases. The length of the CDR3 is 14 residues. In DNA form, the CDR3 reads TGTGCCAGTAGTATAGCCCAGGGATCGGGTGAAGCTTTCTTT. This encodes CASSIAQGSGEAFF.

The V and J genes are TRBV4-1 and TRBJ2-2; tentative D call: TRBD2 (7 bases). The ends were cut back, 0 bases at V and 3 bases at J, with 11 bases in the middle. The V gene's germline CDR1 is MGHRA and CDR2 YSYEKL. This CDR3 is 16 amino acids long. The CDR3 DNA reads TGCGCCAGCAGCCAAGATAGGGGGGGAGACACCGGGGAGCTGTTTTTT. Amino acid sequence: CASSQDRGGDTGELFF.

The genes are TRBV19 and TRBJ2-7; perhaps TRBD2 as D (6 bases). The germline V and J ends were trimmed by 3 bases and 2 bases, with 11 bases remaining between them. CDR1 and CDR2 from the germline V gene are LNHDA and SQIVND (reference sequence). The CDR3 extends over 14 amino acids. The CDR3 DNA reads TGTGCCAGTAGTATTGGGCGGGGTCCCTACGAGCAGTACTTC. As protein: CASSIGRGPYEQYF.

The table lists this clone with a few counts. V usage is TRBV9 and J usage is TRBJ2-7; unclear D gene. V lost 0 bases and J 1 base, leaving 8 bases between the germline ends. Per the germline V gene, CDR1 is SGDLS and CDR2 is YYNGEE. The CDR3 is 14 residues long. The CDR3, as DNA: TGTGCCAGCAGCGTAGATCTGCAGTCCTACGAGCAGTACTTC. It encodes CASSVDLQSYEQYF.

The chain carries TRBV6-8 and TRBJ1-2; 10 bases agree with TRBD1. The CDR3 covers 15 residues. CDR1 is MNHGY, CDR2 SAAAGT, per germline. J lost 6 bases, V lost 2 bases, and 6 bases had no gene match. CDR3 DNA: TGTGCCAGCAGTTACGCCGGGACAGGGGTGAATGGCTACACCTTC. It specifies CASSYAGTGVNGYTF.

The chain links TRBV5-1 to TRBJ2-1, with 9 bases aligning to TRBD2. Losses at the gene ends were 1 base for V and 8 bases for J; bases not matched to a gene: 4. In germline, CDR1 is SGHRS, CDR2 YFSETQ. There are 14 residues in the CDR3. As DNA, the CDR3 is TGCGCCAGCAGCTTGTTGACTAGCGGACATGAGCAGTTCTTC. This codes for CASSLLTSGHEQFF.

The chain couples TRBV18 to TRBJ1-6, with D unclear. Germline CDR1 reads KGHSH; CDR2 reads LQKENI. The CDR3 is made up of 15 amino acids. V gave up 1 base and J gave up 8 bases, with 12 bases separating them. CDR3 region: CASSPRPPRDSPLHF. In DNA form, the CDR3 reads TGTGCCAGCTCACCACGCCCACCTCGGGATTCACCCCTCCACTTT. Using reference TRBV18 and TRBJ1-6 for the parts outside the CDR3, the full variable domain is NAGVMQNPRHLVRRRGQEARLRCSPMKGHSHVYWYRQLPEEGLKFMVYLQKENIIDESGMPKERFSAEFPKEGPSILRIQQVVRGDSAAYFCASSPRPPRDSPLHFGNGTRLTVT.

This clone has just a few counts. The chain recombines TRBV9 with TRBJ1-1; TRBD1 matches at 8 bases. The CDR3 length is 14 residues. From germline, CDR1 is SGDLS and CDR2 YYNGEE. V lost 10 bases and J lost 8; bases outside the gene matches: 16. The DNA for the CDR3 is TGTGCCGCCGCCCGCGGGCAGGGGGCTTTAGAAGCTTTCTTT. This gives the protein CAAARGQGALEAFF.

This clone was seen more than once but under ten times. V and J are TRBV9 and TRBJ1-5, with D possibly being TRBD1 (5 bases). Germline CDR1 and CDR2: SGDLS and YYNGEE. Trimming took 5 bases from V and 4 from J, leaving 16 bases between them. The CDR3 length is 15 residues. CDR3 bases: TGTGCCAGCAGTCAGGCCTTCACAGGTAATCAGCCCCAGCATTTT. Protein sequence: CASSQAFTGNQPQHF. Combining the CDR3 with reference TRBV9 and TRBJ1-5 gives the whole variable domain DSGVTQTPKHLITATGQRVTLRCSPRSGDLSVYWYQQSLDQGLQFLIQYYNGEERAKGNILERFSAQQFPDLHSELNLSSLELGDSALYFCASSQAFTGNQPQHFGDGTRLSIL.

This chain connects TRBV11-3 to TRBJ2-7; no definite D call. V lost 3 bases, J lost 4 bases, and 13 bases lay in between. The CDR3 covers 14 residues. Germline V lookup: CDR1 SGHNT, CDR2 YENEEA. The CDR3 loop is CASSFGLVGYEQYF. The CDR3 region has the DNA TGTGCCAGCAGCTTCGGTTTAGTAGGGTACGAGCAGTACTTC.

The rearrangement joins TRBV30 to TRBJ1-4, with D perhaps TRBD1 (6 bases). Germline V lookup: CDR1 GTSNPN, CDR2 SVGIG (reference sequence). V gave up 1 base and J gave up 8 bases, with 17 bases separating them. This CDR3 is built from 15 residues. As DNA, the CDR3 is TGTGCCTGGAGTGCACCCCGGGGGGCGGAAGAAAAACTGTTTTTT. It specifies CAWSAPRGAEEKLFF.

V usage is TRBV19 and J usage is TRBJ2-7, with D possibly matching TRBD1 (6 bases). The V gene's germline CDR1 is LNHDA and CDR2 SQIVND (reference sequence). V was shortened by 6 bases and J by 1 base, with 13 bases between the two germline ends. The CDR3 has 14 residues. This CDR3 is CASSPQTGSYEQYF. In nucleotides, the CDR3 is TGTGCCAGTAGCCCCCAGACAGGTTCCTACGAGCAGTACTTC.

The chain joins TRBV6-8 to TRBJ2-2; 9 bases align to TRBD1. The V gene's germline CDR1 is MNHGY and CDR2 SAAAGT. V gave up 5 bases and J gave up 1 base; unmatched junction bases: 5. This CDR3 is 16 amino acids long. The CDR3, as DNA: TGTGCCAGCAGTGATCCGGGACAGGGGAACACCGGGGAGCTGTTTTTT. Its protein product is CASSDPGQGNTGELFF.

This clone turned up a few times. The V and J genes are TRBV11-3 and TRBJ2-5; D is tentatively TRBD1 or TRBD2 (7 bases each). The CDR3 sequence is 15 residues long. The germline gives CDR1 SGHNT, CDR2 YENEEA. V shed 5 bases and J shed 4 bases, with 17 bases lying between them. The DNA for the CDR3 is TGTGCCAGCAGCCCGGACTCCAGGGGGGGAGAGACCCAGTACTTC. This encodes CASSPDSRGGETQYF.

The chain recombines TRBV19 with TRBJ1-2, with 8 bases that match TRBD1. CDR3 length: 16 residues. Germline CDR1 reads LNHDA; CDR2 reads SQIVND (reference sequence). J gave up 4 bases and V 2 bases, and 9 bases lay outside the gene matches. The CDR3, as DNA: TGTGCCAGTAGTATACCCCCGGACAGGGTCGGCTATGGCTACACCTTC. Residues: CASSIPPDRVGYGYTF.

This clone was observed a single time. The CDR3, as DNA: TGTGCCAGCACCCGGGACACCTCCTACGAGCAGTACTTC. Protein: CASTRDTSYEQYF. V gene TRBV25-1 combines with J gene TRBJ2-7, with D tentatively TRBD1 (6 bases). The CDR3 extends over 13 amino acids. V gave up 7 bases and J gave up 0 bases, with 10 bases separating them. Germline CDR1 MGHDK, CDR2 SYGVNS.

This clone ranks as large. This chain joins TRBV6-8 and TRBJ1-1, with 8 bases matching TRBD1. After removal of 2 bases from V and 3 bases from J, the junction contained 5 bases not matched to a gene. The germline gives CDR1 MNHGY, CDR2 SAAAGT. The CDR3 loop spans 15 amino acids. CDR3 nucleotide sequence: TGTGCCAGCAGTTACACGACAGGGGAGGACACTGAAGCTTTCTTT. Its protein product is CASSYTTGEDTEAFF.